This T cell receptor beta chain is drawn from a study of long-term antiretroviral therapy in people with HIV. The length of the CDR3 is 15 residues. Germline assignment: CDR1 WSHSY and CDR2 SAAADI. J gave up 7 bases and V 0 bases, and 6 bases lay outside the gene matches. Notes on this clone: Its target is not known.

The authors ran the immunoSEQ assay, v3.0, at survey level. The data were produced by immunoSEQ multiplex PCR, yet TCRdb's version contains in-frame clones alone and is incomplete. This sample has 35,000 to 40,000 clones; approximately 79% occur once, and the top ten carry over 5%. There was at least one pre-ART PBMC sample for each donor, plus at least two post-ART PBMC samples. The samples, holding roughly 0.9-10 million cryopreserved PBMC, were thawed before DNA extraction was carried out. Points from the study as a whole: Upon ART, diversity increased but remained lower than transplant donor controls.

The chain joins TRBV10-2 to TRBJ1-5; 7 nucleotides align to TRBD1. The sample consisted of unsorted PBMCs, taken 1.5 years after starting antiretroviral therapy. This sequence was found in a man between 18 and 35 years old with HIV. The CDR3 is CASSESKTGRQPQHF. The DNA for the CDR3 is TGCGCCAGCAGTGAGTCGAAGACAGGGAGGCAGCCCCAGCATTTT.